The TCR beta chain described here comes from a study of T cells in Graves' hyperthyroidism and ophthalmopathy. Overall study findings and caveats: Most clonotypes expanded in thyroid above 0.001 were likewise present in blood.

The CDR3 regions of TCR beta were amplified from RNA transcripts. The TCR CDR3 first-round RT-PCR relied on the HTBI primer set. MiXCR, run by TCRdb on the multiplex PCR reads, gives a single entry per CDR3 protein. The profile shows roughly 180,000 distinct CDR3 sequences, about 9% of them singletons. With 0 bases removed from V and 11 bases from J, the gap between germline ends came to 13 bases. The CDR3 has 14 residues. The V gene's germline CDR1 is ENHRY and CDR2 SYGVKD. This clonotype came up many times. Antigen: not known. With a duration under 2 months, the hyperthyroidism was newly diagnosed in patients aged 18 to 65.

The chain recombines TRBV10-3 with TRBJ1-4; no clear D. The clonotype originates from a woman aged 18-30 years with Graves' hyperthyroidism that later progressed to Graves' ophthalmopathy. Sequencing was performed on blood. The CDR3 sequence: CAISESTSLRKLFF. CDR3 in DNA: TGTGCCATCAGTGAGTCGACTTCCCTGAGGAAACTGTTTTTT.